This record looks at one TCR beta chain sequence and its context. This receptor's antigen is unknown. No base qualities exist here, and no much larger clone lies one base off it. On an AutoMACS, CD4+ and CD8+ cells were isolated via positive magnetic bead selection, and their purity was verified by flow cytometry. Peripheral blood mononuclear cells were obtained using density gradient separation with Ficoll-Paque PLUS. Using Nucleospin Tissue or Tissue XS kits, DNA was extracted from CD4-enriched, CD8-enriched or PBMC samples, with quantification by a Qubit 2.0 fluorometer. These data are taken from a study of somatic mutations in cytotoxic T cells in rheumatoid arthritis (dated 2017 in TCRdb). Background on the whole study: Patient peripheral blood (30 ml EDTA) was drawn right after diagnosis and before any treatment started. Whether expanded CD8+ T-cell clones in untreated, newly diagnosed rheumatoid arthritis carry somatic mutations was the study question, and clonality was characterized with TCRB deep sequencing. TCRB deep sequencing covered some 60 patients with rheumatoid arthritis along with 15 to 25 healthy controls. The median ages of the patient and control groups were essentially identical. A FACSAria II or Sony SH800 was used to flow-sort some V beta antibody-stained T-cell populations at nearly 100% purity, and TCRB sequencing was also done on sorted V beta1+ cells.

General study outcomes and caveats: In about an eighth of the roughly 65 patients, more than 20% of CD8+ cells belonged to the largest CD8+ clone, while several identical CD8+ TCRB sequences were shared between blood and synovial fluid. CD8+ T-cell clonality did not differ significantly between rheumatoid arthritis patients and age-matched healthy controls. The antigen targets of the expanded CD8+ clones were unknown, and absence from virus-specific databases did not rule out viral specificity. The slight underrepresentation of TRBV07 in patients was not corrected for multiple comparisons. CD8+ clonality increased with age in patients (Spearman r=0.49) but not in healthy controls.

TCRB CDR3 sequencing used the immunoSEQ assay on genomic DNA. The study's own analysis went as follows. Patient CD8+ clones larger than 1% were compared against published virus-specific TCRB sequences, and only a few matched. Nothing other than productive TCRB rearrangements was included in the analyses. Clonality was expressed as a Shannon entropy-based productive clonality index, with each clone defined by a unique TCRB CDR3 sequence. To calculate repertoire overlap between two samples, the template counts of each clone were considered relative to each sample's total templates. Flow cytometry-measured V-gene usage correlated with V-gene usage from TCRB sequencing, with a Spearman r of approximately 0.6. In its TCRdb copy, this immuneACCESS table keeps in-frame sequences only and misses some clones. Where compared with another copy, unresolved V genes explain less than half of these, and the others have no known cause. That table gives V, J and clone size, and the DNA gave D and trimming. This sample comprises 10,000 or so clones, approximately 89% of them detected only once. The ten largest account for 1.1% of the sample.

Trimming at the junction amounts to 2 bases on V and 2 bases on J, and the germline ends lie 10 bases apart. CDR1 and CDR2 (GTSNPN, SVGIG) derive from the germline V gene (reference sequence). Inclusive of the bounding cysteine and phenylalanine, the CDR3 is 14 residues long. Just CDR3 DNA is preserved here, 42 bases in frame from base 1. The chain is made from TRBV30 and TRBJ2-4, and TRBD1 may be the D gene, going by 6 matching bases. The clonotype was recovered from a woman under 30 with rheumatoid arthritis. The sequencing sample was made of CD4+ T cells sorted from blood. The CDR3 protein is CAWSRGGSKNIQYF. The DNA sequence is TGTGCCTGGAGTCGAGGGGGATCCAAAAACATTCAGTACTTC.